These T cell receptor beta chains were read from a single sample in a study of T cells in Graves' hyperthyroidism and ophthalmopathy. Using its own MiXCR run on the multiplex PCR reads, TCRdb lists one record per CDR3 protein. The sample includes approximately 260,000 distinct CDR3 sequences, around 15% of them seen just once. The source material was blood. These TCRs come from a woman aged 50 to 60 with Graves' hyperthyroidism that later progressed to Graves' ophthalmopathy. The CDR3 runs from the conserved cysteine through the conserved F or W. A D gene is named only where the DNA matches it firmly. Size is omitted from some rows. Given values are once, few, many or a class for expanded clones.

>TRBJ2-7|many|TRBV15|TRBD2
TGTGCCACCAGCAGACACCGGAAGGGGAGGGCCAACGAGCAGTACTTC
CATSRHRKGRANEQYF
>TRBJ2-3|many|TRBV28|.
TGTGCCAGCAGTTTGGGAATCACAGATACGCAGTATTTT
CASSLGITDTQYF
>TRBJ2-7|many|TRBV7-8|.
TGTGCCAGCAGCTCCCTGCCCGAACCCGAGCAGTACTTC
CASSSLPEPEQYF
>TRBJ2-3|many|TRBV7-9|TRBD1
TGTGCCAGCAGCGTACGACAGGGGGGTTTCACAGATACGCAGTATTTT
CASSVRQGGFTDTQYF
>TRBJ1-1|many|TRBV11-2|.
TGTGCCAGCATTGGCATCCGGAAGAACACTGAAGCTTTCTTT
CASIGIRKNTEAFF
>TRBJ1-6|many|TRBV27|.
TGTGCCACCGCTCTTATGTCGGGCCCTAGCTCCTATAATTCACCCCTCCACTTT
CATALMSGPSSYNSPLHF
>TRBJ1-5|.|TRBV5-1|TRBD1
TGCGCCAGCAGCCCACAGGGGGCACGCAATCAGCCCCAGCATTTT
CASSPQGARNQPQHF
>TRBJ1-4|.|TRBV20-1|.
TGCAGTGCTAGGCCGGGACGGAGTGAAAAACTGTTTTTT
CSARPGRSEKLFF
>TRBJ2-1|many|TRBV5-1|TRBD2
TGCGCCAGCAGCTTGGAAAGCGGGACTTACAATGAGCAGTTCTTC
CASSLESGTYNEQFF
>TRBJ1-5|.|TRBV5-5|.
TGTGCCAGCAGCCTTTTTCCCCTATTAGGGCAGGTCAATCAGCCCCAGCATTTT
CASSLFPLLGQVNQPQHF
>TRBJ2-7|many|TRBV6-1|.
TGTGCCAGCAGTGAAGCCGTCGGGACCTACGAGCAGTACTTC
CASSEAVGTYEQYF
>TRBJ1-5|many|TRBV28|.
TGTGCCAGCAGTTTAAGATTGGGGGGTGGTCAGCCCCAGCATTTT
CASSLRLGGGQPQHF
>TRBJ1-2|.|TRBV12-3/TRBV12-4|.
TGTGCCAGCAGAACCCAGGGTTCCTATGGCTACACCTTC
CASRTQGSYGYTF
>TRBJ2-3|many|TRBV27|.
TGTGCCAGCAGTTTAAAGAGGGACACAGATACGCAGTATTTT
CASSLKRDTDTQYF
>TRBJ2-3|many|TRBV5-6|.
TGTGCCAGCAGCTTGGCCTCGTATACGCAGTATTTT
CASSLASYTQYF
>TRBJ2-3|many|TRBV20-1|.
TGCAGTGCTAGAGATCCGCGACTCGACAGCCGCACAGATACGCAGTATTTT
CSARDPRLDSRTDTQYF
>TRBJ1-4|many|TRBV27|.
TGTGCCAGCAGTCCAGGACTGCATGATGAAAAACTGTTTTTT
CASSPGLHDEKLFF
>TRBJ1-5|many|TRBV2|TRBD1
TGTGCCAGCAGCCAGGGGGCGCCTAATCAGCCCCAGCATTTT
CASSQGAPNQPQHF
>TRBJ2-7|many|TRBV12-3/TRBV12-4|.
TGTGCCAGCAGTTTCCACAGGGCGGCCTACGAGCAGTACTTC
CASSFHRAAYEQYF
>TRBJ1-6|few|TRBV9|.
TGTGCCAGCAGCCCTCAGTCGGGGATAACTTCACCCCTCCACTTT
CASSPQSGITSPLHF
>TRBJ2-3|.|TRBV24-1|TRBD2
TGTGCCACCAGTGATCCCGTTAGAGCGGGGGCTAGCACAGATACGCAGTATTTT
CATSDPVRAGASTDTQYF
>TRBJ1-2|many|TRBV27|TRBD1
TGTGCCAGCAGTCCCTGGACAGGGGGCAGAGGAGGCTACACCTTC
CASSPWTGGRGGYTF
>TRBJ2-5|.|TRBV5-1|TRBD1
TGCGCCAGCAGCTTCCCCGGGACAGTGGGTACCCAGTACTTC
CASSFPGTVGTQYF
>TRBJ1-2|.|TRBV15|.
TGTGCCACCAGCAGAGGGGGGGGCACAAATGGCTACACCTTC
CATSRGGGTNGYTF
>TRBJ1-4|many|TRBV2|.
TGTGCCAGCAGACCCTTTGGGACATCAACAACTAATGAAAAACTGTTTTTT
CASRPFGTSTTNEKLFF
>TRBJ2-1|many|TRBV7-3|.
TGTGCCAGCAGCTTAAATTTTTCGGCTCGGAATTCAGGGACGAACAATGAGCAGTTCTTC
CASSLNFSARNSGTNNEQFF
>TRBJ2-1|many|TRBV20-1|TRBD2
TGCAGTGCTTTACTGGGACTAGCGGCTAACAATGAGCAGTTCTTC
CSALLGLAANNEQFF
>TRBJ1-1|.|TRBV19|.
TGTGCCAGTAAATCTGGGGTAAGGGACACTGAAGCTTTCTTT
CASKSGVRDTEAFF
>TRBJ2-5|many|TRBV28|.
TGTGCCAGCAGTTTATTCCCAGGGAGGGAGACCCAGTACTTC
CASSLFPGRETQYF
>TRBJ2-2|.|TRBV9|TRBD1
TGTGCCAGCAGCCCCAATCAGGGGGTGTTCACCGGGGAGCTGTTTTTT
CASSPNQGVFTGELFF
>TRBJ1-2|many|TRBV20-1|.
TGCAGTGCTGTGGAGGGGGAGAACTATGGCTACACCTTC
CSAVEGENYGYTF
>TRBJ1-5|many|TRBV6-1|.
TGTGCCAGCAGTTCCGGGACGGGGAATCAGCCCCAGCATTTT
CASSSGTGNQPQHF
>TRBJ2-1|few|TRBV4-1|TRBD2
TGCGCCAGCAGCCAACGGCTCGCGGGAGGTAACAATGAGCAGTTCTTC
CASSQRLAGGNNEQFF
>TRBJ2-2|many|TRBV7-2|TRBD2
TGTGCCAGCAGCCCGACTAGCGGGAGGGCCGGTAGCGGGGAGCTGTTTTTT
CASSPTSGRAGSGELFF
>TRBJ1-1|many|TRBV7-9|.
TGTGCCAGCAGCCGCGCGGGGGGGAACACTGAAGCTTTCTTT
CASSRAGGNTEAFF
>TRBJ1-2|many|TRBV28|.
TGTGCCAGCAGCTCCCGCAGGGGCTTGAGCTATGGCTACACCTTC
CASSSRRGLSYGYTF
>TRBJ2-6|many|TRBV25-1|.
TGTGCCAGCAGAGGGGGTGCTGGGGCCAACGTCCTGACTTTC
CASRGGAGANVLTF
>TRBJ2-7|many|TRBV5-1|TRBD1
TGCGCCAGCAGCATTATGACCCGGGACAGGCCATACGAGCAGTACTTC
CASSIMTRDRPYEQYF
>TRBJ2-1|many|TRBV7-3|.
TGTGCCAGCAGCTTATCCCGAGCGGGTACCTACAATGAGCAGTTCTTC
CASSLSRAGTYNEQFF
>TRBJ2-7|.|TRBV4-2|.
TGTGCCAGCAGCCAAGATCAGATGGAACGCGACGAGCAGTACTTC
CASSQDQMERDEQYF
>TRBJ1-2|many|TRBV12-3/TRBV12-4|TRBD1
TGTGCCAGCAGCCAAGGGGACAGGGGCCAGCGTTACACCTTC
CASSQGDRGQRYTF
>TRBJ2-2|few|TRBV5-1|.
TGCGCCAGCAGCCAGACTAGTGCTAACACCGGGGAGCTGTTTTTT
CASSQTSANTGELFF
>TRBJ1-3|.|TRBV7-9|.
TGTGCCAGCAGCCCTAAGGGAGCACCAACTGGAAACACCATATATTTT
CASSPKGAPTGNTIYF
>TRBJ2-3|many|TRBV28|.
TGTGCCAGCAGTTTTTTGAGCGGCACAGATACGCAGTATTTT
CASSFLSGTDTQYF
>TRBJ2-3|many|TRBV19|.
TGTGCCAGTAGTACCGGGCAAGGACTGAGCACAGATACGCAGTATTTT
CASSTGQGLSTDTQYF
>TRBJ2-7|few|TRBV4-2|TRBD2
TGTGCCAGCAGCCAAGTCCTAGCGGCTGCCACTACGGTGCAGTACTTC
CASSQVLAAATTVQYF
>TRBJ2-3|few|TRBV6-1|TRBD2
TGTGCCAGCAGTGAAACGGCGGGAGTAGATACGCAGTATTTT
CASSETAGVDTQYF
>TRBJ1-2|many|TRBV29-1|TRBD1
TGCAGCGCCTCGGGACAGGGCAATGGCTACACCTTC
CSASGQGNGYTF
>TRBJ2-7|few|TRBV24-1|.
TGTGCCACCAGTGTAACAGGGAGCTCCTACGAGCAGTACTTC
CATSVTGSSYEQYF
>TRBJ2-3|.|TRBV5-1|.
TGCGCCAGCAGCTTGGAGGAGGGGAGCACAGATACGCAGTATTTT
CASSLEEGSTDTQYF
>TRBJ1-5|.|TRBV19|TRBD1
TGTGCCAGTAGTACAGGGGGCTACAATCAGCCCCAGCATTTT
CASSTGGYNQPQHF
>TRBJ2-7|.|TRBV7-9|.
TGTGCCAGCAGCTTACTTTTCGAGCAGTACTTC
CASSLLFEQYF
>TRBJ2-2|many|TRBV7-2|.
TGTGCCAGCTACCGGCCCTCGGGGAGTGGGACCGGGGAGCTGTTTTTT
CASYRPSGSGTGELFF
>TRBJ1-2|.|TRBV15|.
TGTGCCACCAGCGGCAGGGAGGCCTATGGCTACACCTTC
CATSGREAYGYTF
>TRBJ1-6|many|TRBV28|.
TGTGCCAGCAGTTTAGGAGTGGTGGAATCACCCCTCCACTTT
CASSLGVVESPLHF